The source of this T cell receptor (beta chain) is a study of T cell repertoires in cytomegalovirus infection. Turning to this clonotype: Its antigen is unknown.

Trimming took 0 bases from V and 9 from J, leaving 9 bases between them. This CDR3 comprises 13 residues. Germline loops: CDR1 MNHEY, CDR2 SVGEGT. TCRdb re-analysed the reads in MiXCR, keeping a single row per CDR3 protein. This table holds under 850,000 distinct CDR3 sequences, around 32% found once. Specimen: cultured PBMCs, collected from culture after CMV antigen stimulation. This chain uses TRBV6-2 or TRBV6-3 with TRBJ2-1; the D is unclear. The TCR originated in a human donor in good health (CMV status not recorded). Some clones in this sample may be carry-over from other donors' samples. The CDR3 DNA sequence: TGTGCCAGCAGTTACTCGAAGCGAGGTGAGCAGTTCTTC. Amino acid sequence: CASSYSKRGEQFF.